A single sample is the source of the 22 T cell receptor beta chains below, sequenced in a study of T-cell memory formation after mild COVID-19. TCRdb processed the 5' RACE reads anew with MiXCR; each CDR3 protein has one entry. The sample carries about 250,000 distinct CDR3 sequences, 15% recorded once. The sample taken for sequencing was PBMCs or a T cell subset sorted from them (not recorded which). The receptors were sampled from an adult woman who had mild COVID-19 (a few samples of this study predate the infection). Cell type and time point are not known.

The genes are TRBV7-6 and TRBJ1-6, with D unresolved. The CDR3 is 15 amino acids. CDR1 and CDR2 from the germline V gene are SGHVS and FNYEAQ. Trimming left V 2 bases short and J 9 bases short, with 14 bases between. CDR3 residues: CASSLRPNIGSPLHF. Written as DNA, the CDR3 is TGTGCCAGCAGCTTAAGGCCCAATATCGGTTCACCCCTCCACTTT.

V and J are TRBV6-1 and TRBJ2-5; D may be TRBD1 (5 bases). CDR3 size: 14 residues. The germline V gene encodes CDR1 MNHNS and CDR2 SASEGT. Trimming took 1 base from V and 5 from J, leaving 11 bases between them. The CDR3 region is CASSEGGFRETQYF. In DNA, the CDR3 is TGTGCCAGCAGTGAAGGGGGCTTCAGGGAGACCCAGTACTTC.

V and J are TRBV4-1 and TRBJ2-1; D gene unclear. The V gene's germline CDR1 is MGHRA and CDR2 YSYEKL. This CDR3 has 16 residues. V lost 6 bases and J lost 0, with 15 bases in between. The CDR3 DNA sequence: TGCGCCAGCAGGGAAAGGGTCGTGAGCTCCTACAATGAGCAGTTCTTC. This encodes CASRERVVSSYNEQFF.

This clonotype was recorded a few times. CDR3 region: CASSRTTLAIYNEQFF. The DNA for the CDR3 is TGTGCCAGCAGCCGTACCACCCTAGCGATCTACAATGAGCAGTTCTTC. The rearrangement links TRBV4-2 to TRBJ2-1; D may be TRBD2 (6 bases). Trimming shortened V by 4 bases and J by 3 bases, and 16 bases separated the two germline ends. This CDR3 has 16 amino acids. CDR1 LGHNA and CDR2 YNFKEQ come from the germline V gene.

This clonotype has only a few counts. The chain is built from TRBV5-1 and TRBJ1-1; D might be TRBD1 (6 bases). This CDR3 is built from 14 residues. The V and J ends lost 4 bases and 4 bases respectively, with 14 bases between them. Germline loops: CDR1 SGHRS, CDR2 YFSETQ. CDR3 bases: TGCGCCAGCAGCGTGAGTGGAGGGGGCACTGAAGCTTTCTTT. It codes for CASSVSGGGTEAFF.

V usage is TRBV7-2 and J usage is TRBJ1-1; 7 bases map to TRBD1. The ends lost 2 bases at V and 4 bases at J; junction bases unmatched: 10. The CDR3 extends over 16 amino acids. Germline V gives CDR1 SGHTA, CDR2 FQGNSA. This CDR3 is CASSLNVAGGSTEAFF. CDR3 coding DNA: TGTGCCAGCAGCTTAAACGTCGCAGGGGGGAGCACTGAAGCTTTCTTT.

The chain combines TRBV18 with TRBJ1-2, with 8 bases lining up with TRBD1. The CDR3 spans 18 residues. Germline CDR1 reads KGHSH; CDR2 reads LQKENI. The V segment lost 1 base and the J segment 0 bases; nucleotides outside the gene matches: 10. The CDR3 DNA sequence: TGTGCCAGCTCACCACAAAGGAACAGGGGGGTCACTAACTATGGCTACACCTTC. Its translation is CASSPQRNRGVTNYGYTF.

The V and J genes are TRBV4-1 and TRBJ1-4, with a possible D match to TRBD1 (6 bases). The CDR3 extends over 15 amino acids. CDR1 is MGHRA, CDR2 YSYEKL, per germline. V was trimmed by 6 bases and J by 3 bases, leaving 14 bases between them. CDR3 in amino acids: CASSPLDRSNEKLFF. The CDR3, as DNA: TGCGCCAGCAGTCCCCTCGACAGGTCTAATGAAAAACTGTTTTTT.

This clonotype has at least ten counts. The chain joins TRBV5-1 to TRBJ1-1, with TRBD1 matching over 9 bases. Germline V gene sequence: CDR1 SGHRS, CDR2 YFSETQ. The CDR3 has 14 residues. V was pared by 4 bases and J by 5 bases, with 6 bases of the junction left unmatched. CDR3 amino acids: CASSEQGARTEAFF. CDR3 nucleotides: TGCGCCAGCAGCGAACAGGGGGCTCGTACTGAAGCTTTCTTT.

This clonotype was picked up a small number of times. The rearrangement joins TRBV20-1 to TRBJ1-1; 9 bases line up with TRBD1. Germline V gives CDR1 DFQATT, CDR2 SNEGSKA (reference sequence). V shed 0 bases, J shed 3 bases, and the junction held 8 bases outside the gene matches. The length of the CDR3 is 16 residues. The CDR3 region has the DNA TGCAGTGCTAGAGATCCCAAGACAGGGGGTGACACTGAAGCTTTCTTT. As protein: CSARDPKTGGDTEAFF.

This clonotype was counted many times. J is TRBJ2-3 and V is TRBV25-1, with 7 bases that match TRBD2. The CDR3 covers 13 residues. Trimming cost V 2 bases and J 4 bases; bases outside gene matches: 0. Germline-derived CDR1 and CDR2 are MGHDK and SYGVNS. CDR3 nucleotides: TGTGCCAGCAGTGAAGGGGGGGCAGATACGCAGTATTTT. Translating it yields CASSEGGADTQYF.

This clonotype was counted many times. This chain joins TRBV27 and TRBJ2-7; 12 bases map to TRBD2. CDR3 length: 14 amino acids. CDR1 and CDR2 (germline): MNHEY, SMNVEV (reference sequence). V lost 6 bases, J lost 4 bases, and 4 bases stayed unmatched. As DNA, the CDR3 is TGTGCCAGCAGGACAGGACTAGCGGGGTACGAGCAGTACTTC. Its protein product is CASRTGLAGYEQYF.

Ten or more counts support this clonotype. The CDR3 spells CSASIGPRRYNEQFF. The CDR3 DNA sequence: TGCAGTGCTAGTATTGGCCCACGTCGTTACAATGAGCAGTTCTTC. V and J are TRBV20-1 and TRBJ2-1; the D is unclear. Germline-derived CDR1 and CDR2 are DFQATT and SNEGSKA (reference sequence). The CDR3 has 15 residues. The V end was cut by 3 bases, the J end by 4 bases, with 16 bases between.

The CDR3 nucleotides are TGCGCCAGCAGCTTGGAGACTGTCAAAAAGTGGGGTCTCTACGAGCAGTACTTC. Amino acid sequence: CASSLETVKKWGLYEQYF. This chain uses TRBV5-1 with TRBJ2-7; the D is unclear. The germline V and J ends were trimmed by 0 bases and 3 bases, with 22 bases remaining between them. The CDR3 loop spans 18 amino acids. The germline V gene has CDR1 SGHRS and CDR2 YFSETQ.

There are a few counts of this clonotype. This CDR3 is CASSLARGRVANTDTQYF. The CDR3 DNA is TGCGCCAGCAGCTTGGCCAGGGGGCGCGTTGCTAACACAGATACGCAGTATTTT. The genes are TRBV5-1 and TRBJ2-3, with 8 positions matching TRBD1. This CDR3 has 18 residues. Germline loops: CDR1 SGHRS, CDR2 YFSETQ. Trimming cost V 0 bases and J 2 bases; bases outside gene matches: 11. Together with reference TRBV5-1 and TRBJ2-3, the CDR3 gives the full variable domain: KAGVTQTPRYLIKTRGQQVTLSCSPISGHRSVSWYQQTPGQGLQFLFEYFSETQRNKGNFPGRFSGRQFSNSRSEMNVSTLELGDSALYLCASSLARGRVANTDTQYFGPGTRLTVL.

This clonotype occurred a few times. The genes are TRBV2 and TRBJ2-1; the match to TRBD2 covers 7 bases. The germline V gene encodes CDR1 SNHLY and CDR2 FYNNEI. Trimming at V came to 4 bases and at J to 6 bases, leaving 6 bases not matched to a gene. The CDR3 consists of 14 residues. Here the CDR3 reads CASSAGTISNEQFF. In DNA form, the CDR3 reads TGTGCCAGCAGTGCCGGGACTATATCCAATGAGCAGTTCTTC. The variable domain in full, with the rest retrieved from reference TRBV2 and TRBJ2-1, is EPEVTQTPSHQVTQMGQEVILRCVPISNHLYFYWYRQILGQKVEFLVSFYNNEISEKSEIFDDQFSVERPDGSNFTLKIRSTKLEDSAMYFCASSAGTISNEQFFGPGTRLTVL.

The chain carries TRBV2 and TRBJ1-1; 12 bases are shared with TRBD1. After removal of 5 bases from V and 8 bases from J, the junction contained 15 bases not matched to a gene. The length of the CDR3 is 17 residues. CDR1 and CDR2 from the germline V gene are SNHLY and FYNNEI. CDR3 loop: CASSSRGTGGRGLEAFF. CDR3 in DNA: TGTGCCAGCAGTAGTCGAGGGACAGGGGGCCGGGGTCTGGAAGCTTTCTTT.

This clonotype came up a few times. The chain recombines TRBV28 with TRBJ2-7; tentative D call: TRBD1 (5 bases). V lost 3 bases and J 2 bases, leaving 14 bases between the germline ends. This CDR3 is 15 amino acids long. Germline CDR1 is MDHEN and CDR2 is SYDVKM. The CDR3 sequence is CASSFSDSQTYEQYF. The CDR3 coding sequence is TGTGCCAGCAGTTTCTCAGACAGCCAAACCTACGAGCAGTACTTC.

The chain carries TRBV11-2 and TRBJ1-1; D may be TRBD1 (5 bases). The length of the CDR3 is 14 residues. Germline V gene data show CDR1 as SGHAT and CDR2 as FQNNGV. V was cut by 5 bases and J by 1 base, with 11 bases left in between. The CDR3 coding sequence is TGTGCCAGCAGCCATTCCGGACAGAACACTGAAGCTTTCTTT. Amino acids: CASSHSGQNTEAFF.

This chain uses TRBV5-1 with TRBJ2-7; 10 nucleotides line up with TRBD1. The V and J ends lost 4 bases and 3 bases, in that order; junction bases with no gene match: 10. Germline CDR1 reads SGHRS; CDR2 reads YFSETQ. CDR3 length: 16 amino acids. CDR3 loop: CASSPPGGQGIYEQYF. In DNA, the CDR3 is TGCGCCAGCAGCCCGCCGGGGGGACAGGGGATCTACGAGCAGTACTTC.

This clonotype was counted only a few times. This sequence joins TRBV24-1 and TRBJ2-2; 9 bases match TRBD1. Germline V gene data show CDR1 as KGHDR and CDR2 as SFDVKD. The CDR3 runs 14 residues. V lost 8 bases and J lost 7; bases outside the gene matches: 7. CDR3 protein: CATKGQGPGGELFF. The CDR3 DNA reads TGTGCCACCAAGGGACAGGGACCGGGCGGGGAGCTGTTTTTT.

The chain is built from TRBV12-3 or TRBV12-4 and TRBJ1-2, with a tentative D call TRBD1 (5 bases). This CDR3 spans 15 amino acids. Trimming stripped 4 bases from V and 0 bases from J, with 12 bases between. DNA of the CDR3: TGTGCCAGCAGTTCAAGGACACCTCCTAACTATGGCTACACCTTC. Encoded protein: CASSSRTPPNYGYTF.